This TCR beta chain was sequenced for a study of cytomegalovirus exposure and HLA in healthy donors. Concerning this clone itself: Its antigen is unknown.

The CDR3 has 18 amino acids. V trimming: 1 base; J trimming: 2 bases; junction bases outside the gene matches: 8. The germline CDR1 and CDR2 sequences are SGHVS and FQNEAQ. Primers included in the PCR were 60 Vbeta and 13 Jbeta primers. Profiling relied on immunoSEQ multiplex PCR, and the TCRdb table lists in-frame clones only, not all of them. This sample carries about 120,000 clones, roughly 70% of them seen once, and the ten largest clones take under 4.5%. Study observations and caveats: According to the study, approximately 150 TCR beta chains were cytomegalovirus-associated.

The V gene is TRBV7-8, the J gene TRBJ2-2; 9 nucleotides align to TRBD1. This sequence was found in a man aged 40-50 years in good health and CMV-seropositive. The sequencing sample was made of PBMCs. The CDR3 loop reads CASSLDYGTGSNTGELFF. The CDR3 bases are TGTGCCAGCAGCTTAGACTACGGGACAGGGTCCAACACCGGGGAGCTGTTTTTT.